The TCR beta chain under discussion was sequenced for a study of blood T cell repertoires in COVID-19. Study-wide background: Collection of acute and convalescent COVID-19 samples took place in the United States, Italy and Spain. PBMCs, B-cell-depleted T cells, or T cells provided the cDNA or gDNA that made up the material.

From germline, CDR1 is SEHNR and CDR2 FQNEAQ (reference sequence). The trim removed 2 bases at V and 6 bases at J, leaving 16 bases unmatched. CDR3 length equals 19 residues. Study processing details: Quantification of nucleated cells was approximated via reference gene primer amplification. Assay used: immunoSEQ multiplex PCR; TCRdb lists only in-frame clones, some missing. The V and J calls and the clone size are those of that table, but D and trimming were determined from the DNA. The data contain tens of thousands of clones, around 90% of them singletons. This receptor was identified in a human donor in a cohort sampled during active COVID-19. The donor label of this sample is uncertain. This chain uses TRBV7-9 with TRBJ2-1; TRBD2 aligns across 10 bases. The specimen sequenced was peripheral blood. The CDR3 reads CASSLSNKASGREVNEQFF. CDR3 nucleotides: TGTGCCAGCAGCTTATCAAATAAGGCTAGCGGGAGAGAGGTCAATGAGCAGTTCTTC.